What follows are 2 T cell receptor beta chains derived from one specimen sequenced in a study of blood T cell repertoires in COVID-19 (TCRdb year 2020). Library construction relied on the immunoSEQ multiplex PCR assay. TCRdb limited this immuneACCESS table to in-frame rearrangements with V and J called. A share of clones is missing; checked studies link under half to unresolved V genes, and the rest is unexplained. This sample gives some 240,000 clones in total; approximately 86% of them show up just once. The ten biggest clones cover 2.5% to 3.5% of the sample. The specimen sequenced was PBMCs or T cells enriched from blood (not recorded which). Receptors originate from a woman aged 40 to 50 with acute COVID-19.

This chain uses TRBV27 with TRBJ1-2; TRBD1 matches 12 bases. This CDR3 comprises 14 residues. CDR1 is MNHEY and CDR2 is SMNVEV in the germline V gene (reference sequence). After removal of 3 bases from V and 7 bases from J, the junction contained 3 bases not matched to a gene. The CDR3: CASSLGQGAGGYTF. CDR3 DNA sequence: TGTGCCAGCAGTTTGGGACAGGGGGCCGGTGGCTACACCTTC.

V is TRBV27 and J is TRBJ2-5; TRBD1 matches 9 bases. Germline CDR1 and CDR2: MNHEY and SMNVEV (reference sequence). CDR3 length equals 14 residues. V was clipped by 6 bases and J by 2 bases; unmatched bases: 4. DNA of the CDR3: TGTGCCAGCAGCATGACAGGGGGTCAAGAGACCCAGTACTTC. Translated, it gives CASSMTGGQETQYF.